This TCR beta chain is drawn from a study of identical twins. Carrying unique molecular identifiers, the cDNA also gained a universal primer site through template switching. Using its own MiXCR run on the 5' RACE reads, TCRdb lists one record per CDR3 protein. The data contain approximately 470,000 distinct CDR3 sequences, over 12% of them singletons. Points from the study as a whole: The study drew conclusions from cross-sectional statistical analysis, not from following the same donors.

V trimming: 3 bases; J trimming: 0 bases; junction bases outside the gene matches: 4. The CDR3 is made up of 17 amino acids. This clonotype showed up just a few times. What it binds is not known. Another study also made use of these data, one on yellow fever vaccine responses in identical twins. According to that study: After vaccination, twins' T cell response reportedly seemed partly convergent, partly personalized.

The sample was CD4+ T cells sorted from blood. The chain has TRBV12-3 or TRBV12-4 and TRBJ2-2; the match to TRBD2 covers 10 bases. The sequence was collected from a woman aged 18-29 years in good health. CDR3 DNA: TGTGCCAGCAGTTTTGGACTAGCGGATTCGAACACCGGGGAGCTGTTTTTT. Its protein product is CASSFGLADSNTGELFF.